This TCR beta chain originates from a study of cytomegalovirus exposure and HLA in healthy donors. The overall study: Unique TCR beta sequences numbering 117 million came from about 179 million T cells in an earlier analysis. Study-wide findings and caveats: Three chains linked to CMV were shown in vitro to be specific for CMV antigens. Judged likely to be a sequencing artifact was a cluster of highly shared sequence variants.

With 60 Vbeta and 13 Jbeta primers, the PCR was carried out. Sequenced by immunoSEQ multiplex PCR; TCRdb stores in-frame clones only, minus some. This sample's table has tens of thousands of clones. Looked up from germline, CDR1 is GTSNPN and CDR2 is SVGIG (reference sequence). J gave up 6 bases and V 0 bases, and 2 bases lay outside the gene matches. The length of the CDR3 is 13 residues. As regards this clone: Its antigen is still unknown.

Sequencing was performed on PBMCs. This chain uses TRBV30 with TRBJ2-5; 9 nucleotides align to TRBD1. The source of this sequence is a male donor in good health and CMV-seronegative. CDR3 amino acids: CAWSVTGGQTQYF. The CDR3 DNA sequence: TGTGCCTGGAGTGTGACAGGGGGTCAGACCCAGTACTTC.